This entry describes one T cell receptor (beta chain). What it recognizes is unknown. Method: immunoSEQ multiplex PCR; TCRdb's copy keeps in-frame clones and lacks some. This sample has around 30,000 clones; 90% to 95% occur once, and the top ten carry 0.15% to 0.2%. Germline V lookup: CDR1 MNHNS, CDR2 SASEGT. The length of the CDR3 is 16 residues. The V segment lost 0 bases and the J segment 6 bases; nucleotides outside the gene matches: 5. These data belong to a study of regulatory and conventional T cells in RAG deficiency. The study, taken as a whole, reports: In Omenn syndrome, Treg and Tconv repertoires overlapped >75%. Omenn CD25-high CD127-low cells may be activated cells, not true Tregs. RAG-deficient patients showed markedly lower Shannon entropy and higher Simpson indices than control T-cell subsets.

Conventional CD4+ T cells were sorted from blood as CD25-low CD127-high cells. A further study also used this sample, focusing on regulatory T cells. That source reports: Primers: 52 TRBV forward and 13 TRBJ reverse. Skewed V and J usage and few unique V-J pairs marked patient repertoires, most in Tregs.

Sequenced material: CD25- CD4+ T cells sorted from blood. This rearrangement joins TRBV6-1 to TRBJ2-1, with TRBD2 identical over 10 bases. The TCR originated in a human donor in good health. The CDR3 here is CASSEAPSGGANEQFF. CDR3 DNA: TGTGCCAGCAGTGAAGCGCCCAGCGGGGGGGCCAATGAGCAGTTCTTC.